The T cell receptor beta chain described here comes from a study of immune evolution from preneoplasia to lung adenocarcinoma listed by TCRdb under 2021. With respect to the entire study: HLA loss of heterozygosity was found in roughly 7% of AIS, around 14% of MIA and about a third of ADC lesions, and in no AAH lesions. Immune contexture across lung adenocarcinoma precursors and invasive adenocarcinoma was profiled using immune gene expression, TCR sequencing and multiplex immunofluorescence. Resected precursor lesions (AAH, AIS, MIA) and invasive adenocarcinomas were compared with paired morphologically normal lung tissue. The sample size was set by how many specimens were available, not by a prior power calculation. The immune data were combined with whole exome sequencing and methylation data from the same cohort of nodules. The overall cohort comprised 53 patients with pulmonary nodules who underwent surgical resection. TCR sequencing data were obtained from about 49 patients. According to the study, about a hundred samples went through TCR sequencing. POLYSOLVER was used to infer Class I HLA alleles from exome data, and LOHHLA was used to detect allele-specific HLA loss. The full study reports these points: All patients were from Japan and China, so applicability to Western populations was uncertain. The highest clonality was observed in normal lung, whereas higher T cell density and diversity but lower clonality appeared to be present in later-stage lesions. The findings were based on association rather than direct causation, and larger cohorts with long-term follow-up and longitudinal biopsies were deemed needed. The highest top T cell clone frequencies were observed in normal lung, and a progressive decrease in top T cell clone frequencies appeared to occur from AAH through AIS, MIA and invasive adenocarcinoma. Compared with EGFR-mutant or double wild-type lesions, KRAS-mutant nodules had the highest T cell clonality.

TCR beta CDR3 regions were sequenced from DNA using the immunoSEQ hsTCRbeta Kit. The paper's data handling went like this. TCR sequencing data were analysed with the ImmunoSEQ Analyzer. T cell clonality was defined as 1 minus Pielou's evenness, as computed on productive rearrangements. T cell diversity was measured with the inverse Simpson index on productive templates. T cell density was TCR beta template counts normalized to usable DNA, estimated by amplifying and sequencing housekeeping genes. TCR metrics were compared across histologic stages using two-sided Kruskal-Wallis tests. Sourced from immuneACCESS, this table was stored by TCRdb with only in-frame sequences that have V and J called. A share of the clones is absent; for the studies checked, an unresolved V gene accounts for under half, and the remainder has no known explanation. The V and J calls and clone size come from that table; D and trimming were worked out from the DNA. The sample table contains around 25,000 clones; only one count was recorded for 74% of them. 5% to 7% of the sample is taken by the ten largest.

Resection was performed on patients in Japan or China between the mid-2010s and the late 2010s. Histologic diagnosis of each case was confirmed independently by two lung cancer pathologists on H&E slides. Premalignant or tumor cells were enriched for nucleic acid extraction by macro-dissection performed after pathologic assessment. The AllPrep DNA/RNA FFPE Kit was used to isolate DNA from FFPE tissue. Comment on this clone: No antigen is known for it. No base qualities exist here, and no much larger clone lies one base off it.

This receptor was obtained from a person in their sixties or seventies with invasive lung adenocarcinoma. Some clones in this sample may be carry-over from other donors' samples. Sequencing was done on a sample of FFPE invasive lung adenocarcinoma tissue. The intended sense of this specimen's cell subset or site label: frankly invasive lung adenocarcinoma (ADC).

DNA sequence: TGTGCCACCAGCAGAGAGCTCACTGGGGCCAACGTCCTGACTTTC. Translated, it reads CATSRELTGANVLTF. In this chain, TRBV15 is recombined with TRBJ2-6; no D segment can be confidently identified. Relative to germline, V is 0 bases shorter and J is 2 bases shorter, with 5 bases between their ends. The germline V gene (reference sequence) sets CDR1 to LNHNV and CDR2 to YYDKDF. Counted from cysteine to phenylalanine, this CDR3 has 15 amino acids. Only CDR3 DNA remains: 45 bases, in frame from the first base.